These 6 T cell receptor beta chains were all obtained from the same sample, sequenced in a study of T cells in Graves' hyperthyroidism and ophthalmopathy. Amplified TCR beta CDR3 regions derived from RNA transcripts. Carried out on the TCR CDR3, a first-round RT-PCR used the HTBI primer set. TCRdb reprocessed the multiplex PCR reads via MiXCR and lists one record per CDR3 protein. Here the sample spans about 380,000 distinct CDR3 sequences, 13% being singletons. What was sequenced was blood. The origin of the receptors is a man younger than 40 with Graves' hyperthyroidism that later progressed to Graves' ophthalmopathy.

This clonotype was recorded many times. The chain uses TRBV28 and TRBJ1-1; D not certain. Trimming took 5 bases from V and 1 from J, leaving 14 bases between them. The CDR3 is made up of 15 amino acids. Germline V gene sequence: CDR1 MDHEN, CDR2 SYDVKM. The CDR3 sequence: CASSPSPMGNTEAFF. CDR3 in DNA: TGTGCCAGCAGTCCCTCCCCTATGGGGAACACTGAAGCTTTCTTT.

This clonotype was seen at least ten times. The V and J genes are TRBV10-2 and TRBJ1-2; D unclear. The V gene lost 2 bases and the J gene lost 6 bases, with 13 bases spanning the gap. From germline, CDR1 is WSHSY and CDR2 SAAADI. The CDR3 length is 14 residues. This CDR3 is CASSERSGLDGYTF. The CDR3 DNA reads TGCGCCAGCAGTGAGCGGAGTGGTCTGGATGGCTACACCTTC.

This clonotype has a count of ten or more. The rearrangement joins TRBV27 to TRBJ2-7, with 7 bases matching TRBD2. CDR3 length equals 11 residues. V was clipped by 10 bases and J by 4 bases; unmatched bases: 4. Germline CDR1 and CDR2: MNHEY and SMNVEV (reference sequence). The CDR3 loop reads CATRRGYEQYF. As DNA, the CDR3 is TGTGCCACCCGGCGGGGGTACGAGCAGTACTTC.

The chain recombines TRBV6-1 with TRBJ2-4, with TRBD2 identical over 13 bases. V was clipped by 5 bases and J by 3 bases; unmatched bases: 10. The CDR3 contains 18 residues. CDR1 is MNHNS and CDR2 is SASEGT in the germline V gene. This CDR3 is CASSPLLAGGPGKNIQYF. For the CDR3, the DNA is TGTGCCAGCAGTCCTCTACTAGCGGGGGGGCCAGGCAAAAACATTCAGTACTTC.

This clonotype was found many times. The chain uses TRBV30 and TRBJ1-1; D gene uncertain. The germline gives CDR1 GTSNPN, CDR2 SVGIG (reference sequence). The V and J ends lost 2 bases and 7 bases respectively, with 8 bases between them. The CDR3 has 11 amino acids. CDR3 sequence: CAWSIRSEAFF. CDR3 in DNA: TGTGCCTGGAGTATCCGGAGTGAAGCTTTCTTT.

The chain recombines TRBV4-1 with TRBJ1-6; D is unclear. Trimming left V 2 bases short and J 0 bases short, with 17 bases between. The CDR3 sequence is 19 residues long. Per the germline V gene, CDR1 is MGHRA and CDR2 is YSYEKL. CDR3: CASSQLDLVPSSYNSPLHF. The CDR3 bases are TGCGCCAGCAGCCAACTAGACCTAGTCCCGAGCTCCTATAATTCACCCCTCCACTTT.